The rows below give T cell receptor beta chains drawn from one sample of a study of T-cell memory formation after mild COVID-19. TCRdb fed the 5' RACE reads into MiXCR, producing one record per CDR3 protein. The table includes more than 250,000 distinct CDR3 sequences, roughly 18% detected once. Material for sequencing was PBMCs or a T cell subset sorted from them (not recorded which). The origin of the receptors is a man aged 18 to 29 who had mild COVID-19 (a few samples of this study predate the infection). Cell type and time point are not known. The CDR3 runs from the conserved cysteine through the conserved F or W. The D gene is left open where the match is weak.

d_gene: -; v_gene: TRBV7-9; CDR3aa: CASRSGAGFMNTEAFF
d_gene: -; v_gene: TRBV18; CDR3aa: CASSPQGDRAYGYTF
d_gene: TRBD1; v_gene: TRBV13; CDR3aa: CASSPPRTGGLGYEQYF
d_gene: -; v_gene: TRBV24-1; CDR3aa: CATSDYRDGPQDTQYF
d_gene: -; v_gene: TRBV7-9; CDR3aa: CASRAKRQGNADTQYF
d_gene: TRBD1; v_gene: TRBV2; CDR3aa: CASSVDRVDGYTF
d_gene: -; v_gene: TRBV24-1; CDR3aa: CATSDPTGEGNIQYF
d_gene: -; v_gene: TRBV20-1; CDR3aa: CSALGLRELFF
d_gene: -; v_gene: TRBV29-1; CDR3aa: CGVGGLRTDTQYF
d_gene: -; v_gene: TRBV7-9; CDR3aa: CASSLGRGDTQYF
d_gene: -; v_gene: TRBV28; CDR3aa: CASSFYGPANYGYTF
d_gene: TRBD2; v_gene: TRBV5-6; CDR3aa: CASSSGLEETQYF
d_gene: TRBD2; v_gene: TRBV7-3; CDR3aa: CASSPNPLGSGGWNEQFF
d_gene: -; v_gene: TRBV10-3; CDR3aa: CAISEPNTGELFF
d_gene: TRBD1; v_gene: TRBV7-2; CDR3aa: CASKRLGQGNTEAFF
d_gene: TRBD2; v_gene: TRBV3-1; CDR3aa: CASGSGGASTDTQYF
d_gene: TRBD2; v_gene: TRBV5-1; CDR3aa: CASSVSGTSGGLTDTQYF
d_gene: -; v_gene: TRBV7-2; CDR3aa: CASSLGRASGTDTQYF
d_gene: TRBD1; v_gene: TRBV7-7; CDR3aa: CASSLGTDYNEQFF
d_gene: -; v_gene: TRBV7-3; CDR3aa: CASSYAGQNTEAFF
d_gene: TRBD2; v_gene: TRBV20-1; CDR3aa: CSAREASGYSGADTQYF
d_gene: -; v_gene: TRBV25-1; CDR3aa: CASSEAGLGGDTQYF
d_gene: TRBD2; v_gene: TRBV20-1; CDR3aa: CSASPMRGAYNEQFF
d_gene: -; v_gene: TRBV29-1; CDR3aa: CSGHQFSTDTQYF
d_gene: -; v_gene: TRBV29-1; CDR3aa: CSVKPRWEQFF
d_gene: -; v_gene: TRBV14; CDR3aa: CASSQERWGIYEQYF
d_gene: TRBD2; v_gene: TRBV6-1; CDR3aa: CASTALGTSGGYNEQFF
d_gene: TRBD1; v_gene: TRBV12-3/TRBV12-4; CDR3aa: CASSWDRVNTGELFF
d_gene: TRBD1; v_gene: TRBV2; CDR3aa: CASKRGTGGADTQYF
d_gene: -; v_gene: TRBV4-1; CDR3aa: CASSDGLGPRETQYF
d_gene: TRBD2; v_gene: TRBV11-2; CDR3aa: CASSSRWEGPEQFF
d_gene: -; v_gene: TRBV27; CDR3aa: CASSLLPGLSTIYF
d_gene: -; v_gene: TRBV5-1; CDR3aa: CASSLILGMNTEAFF
d_gene: TRBD1; v_gene: TRBV29-1; CDR3aa: CSGRDRDLYEQYF
d_gene: -; v_gene: TRBV5-5; CDR3aa: CASSLDNEAFF
d_gene: -; v_gene: TRBV29-1; CDR3aa: CSVRDVNEQFF
d_gene: TRBD1; v_gene: TRBV5-6; CDR3aa: CASSSDRGRDNSPLHF
d_gene: -; v_gene: TRBV5-1; CDR3aa: CASSRGSATNEKLFF
d_gene: -; v_gene: TRBV4-1; CDR3aa: CASSPVAVRGTEAFF
d_gene: -; v_gene: TRBV4-1; CDR3aa: CASSQDPGFGGDTQYF
d_gene: -; v_gene: TRBV29-1; CDR3aa: CSVEDRTIGGETQYF
d_gene: -; v_gene: TRBV7-9; CDR3aa: CASSLGARGNGYTF
d_gene: -; v_gene: TRBV6-1; CDR3aa: CASSGVMADSYEQYF
d_gene: -; v_gene: TRBV2; CDR3aa: CASSEFSVRMNTEAFF
d_gene: -; v_gene: TRBV5-1; CDR3aa: CASSLVREDTQYF
d_gene: TRBD1; v_gene: TRBV7-3; CDR3aa: CASSFGQGANNEQFF
d_gene: -; v_gene: TRBV7-7; CDR3aa: CASSRSPGSGELFF
d_gene: TRBD2; v_gene: TRBV3-1; CDR3aa: CASSQEARGDSDTQYF
d_gene: -; v_gene: TRBV5-1; CDR3aa: CASSLPANTEAFF
d_gene: -; v_gene: TRBV12-3/TRBV12-4; CDR3aa: CASSLAQGANEKLFF
d_gene: TRBD2; v_gene: TRBV5-1; CDR3aa: CASSLQRDSQETQYF
d_gene: TRBD2; v_gene: TRBV29-1; CDR3aa: CSMLSGGDSYNEQFF
d_gene: TRBD2; v_gene: TRBV7-2; CDR3aa: CASSPRTSPRGELFF